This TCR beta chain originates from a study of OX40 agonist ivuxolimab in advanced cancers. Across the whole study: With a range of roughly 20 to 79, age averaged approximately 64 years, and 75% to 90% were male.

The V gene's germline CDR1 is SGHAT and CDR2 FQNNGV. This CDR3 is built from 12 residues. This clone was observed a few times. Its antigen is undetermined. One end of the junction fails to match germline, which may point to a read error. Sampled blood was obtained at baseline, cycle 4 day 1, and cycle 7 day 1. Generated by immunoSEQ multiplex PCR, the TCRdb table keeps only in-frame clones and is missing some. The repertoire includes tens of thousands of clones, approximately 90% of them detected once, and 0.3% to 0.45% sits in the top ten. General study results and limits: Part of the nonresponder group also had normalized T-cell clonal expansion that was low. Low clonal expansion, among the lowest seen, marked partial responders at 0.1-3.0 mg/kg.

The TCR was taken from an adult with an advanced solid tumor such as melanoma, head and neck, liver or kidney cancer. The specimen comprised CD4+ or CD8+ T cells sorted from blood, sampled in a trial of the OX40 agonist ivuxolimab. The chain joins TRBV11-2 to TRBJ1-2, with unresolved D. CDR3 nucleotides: TGTGCCAGTCACGAGTCTGTGCATGGCCACACCTTC. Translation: CASHESVHGHTF. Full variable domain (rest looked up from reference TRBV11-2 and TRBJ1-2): EAGVAQSPRYKIIEKRQSVAFWCNPISGHATLYWYQQILGQGPKLLIQFQNNGVVDDSQLPKDRFSAERLKGVDSTLKIQPAKLEDSAVYLCASHESVHGHTFGSGTRLTVV.